Listed below are T cell receptor beta chains from one sample, sequenced in a study of T-cell memory formation after mild COVID-19. MiXCR was run by TCRdb on the 5' RACE reads, yielding one entry per CDR3 protein. Here the sample spans roughly 240,000 distinct CDR3 sequences, 15% to 17% being singletons. Source material: PBMCs or a T cell subset sorted from them (not recorded which). The receptors were gathered from an adult woman who had mild COVID-19 (a few samples of this study predate the infection). Cell type and time point are not known. CDR3s include the opening cysteine and the closing phenylalanine or tryptophan. The D gene is left open where the match is weak. Where a row states a size, it is once, few, many or the class of an expanded clone; other rows omit it.

TGTGCCAGCAGTCCGCCCCTTGGGGGAGAGACCCAGTACTTC | CASSPPLGGETQYF | . | . | TRBJ2-5 | TRBV6-2/TRBV6-3
TGCGCCAGCAGCCAGGGGACACAGGGCTACGAGCAGTACTTC | CASSQGTQGYEQYF | . | few | TRBJ2-7 | TRBV4-1
TGTGCCAGCAGCACCCGGGACGGCGGAAATGAGCAGTTCTTC | CASSTRDGGNEQFF | . | . | TRBJ2-1 | TRBV7-9
TGTGCCACCAGTGATCCGTCAGGGCGTACCGACCAAATTTATGGCTACACCTTC | CATSDPSGRTDQIYGYTF | . | few | TRBJ1-2 | TRBV24-1
TGTGCCAGCAGCTTAGCGTGGGCCGGTCTCACAGATACGCAGTATTTT | CASSLAWAGLTDTQYF | . | . | TRBJ2-3 | TRBV7-2
TGTGCCAGCAGCTCCCCTGTTGCAGGATTATACGCCGGGGAGCTGTTTTTT | CASSSPVAGLYAGELFF | . | many | TRBJ2-2 | TRBV7-2
TGCAGTGCTAGAGTGACAGGGGGCGGCACTGGGGCCAACGTCCTGACTTTC | CSARVTGGGTGANVLTF | TRBD1 | few | TRBJ2-6 | TRBV20-1
TGTGCCAGCAGCTTCTCAGGCTACTATGGCTACACCTTC | CASSFSGYYGYTF | . | once | TRBJ1-2 | TRBV7-9
TGTGCCGGGGCGATTAGCGGGAGCTCCTACGAGCAGTACTTC | CAGAISGSSYEQYF | TRBD2 | . | TRBJ2-7 | TRBV5-4
TGTGCCAGCAGCGCCCGAGCCTTTACAGGGTTGAATGAAAAACTGTTTTTT | CASSARAFTGLNEKLFF | . | few | TRBJ1-4 | TRBV9
TGCGCCAGCAGCCAAGACCCAGGGAACTATGGCTACACCTTC | CASSQDPGNYGYTF | . | . | TRBJ1-2 | TRBV4-1
TGCAGTGCTAGAGCTTCCGGGGGGCCCCGCACAGATACGCAGTATTTT | CSARASGGPRTDTQYF | . | . | TRBJ2-3 | TRBV20-1
TGTGCCACCAGTGATCCGCTGGGGGGCCCCTACAATGAGCAGTTCTTC | CATSDPLGGPYNEQFF | . | . | TRBJ2-1 | TRBV24-1
TGTGCCAGCAGGGGGGTAGCGGGAGGCAATGAGCAGTTCTTC | CASRGVAGGNEQFF | TRBD2 | many | TRBJ2-1 | TRBV2
TGCAGCTCCGATGGAAGGGGAGAGACCCAGTACTTC | CSSDGRGETQYF | . | many | TRBJ2-5 | TRBV29-1
TGCGCCAGCAGCTTGGCCTACCAGGGGAAGGGGAACACTGAAGCTTTCTTT | CASSLAYQGKGNTEAFF | . | few | TRBJ1-1 | TRBV5-1
TGTGCCAGCAGCGAAAAAGATAACCGGGAGCTGTTTTTT | CASSEKDNRELFF | . | few | TRBJ2-2 | TRBV7-9
TGTGCCAGCAGTTACCCAAGGACAGGGGGCGCGAACACTGAAGCTTTCTTT | CASSYPRTGGANTEAFF | TRBD1 | . | TRBJ1-1 | TRBV6-6
TGTGCCAGCACCCCCTCAAACACCGGGGAGCTGTTTTTT | CASTPSNTGELFF | . | few | TRBJ2-2 | TRBV6-5
TGTGCCAGCAGCAAACTAGCGGGAGTTGAGACCCAGTACTTC | CASSKLAGVETQYF | TRBD2 | . | TRBJ2-5 | TRBV9
TGCAGCGTTGAGACAGACAATGTCTACGAGCAGTACTTC | CSVETDNVYEQYF | . | . | TRBJ2-7 | TRBV29-1
TGCGCCAGCAGCTTGGTGGGACCTTCCCTCCTTGGCTACGAGCAGTACTTC | CASSLVGPSLLGYEQYF | . | . | TRBJ2-7 | TRBV5-1
TGTGCCAGCAGCTCGACTAGCGGTTTGGAGGGAGATACGCAGTATTTT | CASSSTSGLEGDTQYF | TRBD2 | . | TRBJ2-3 | TRBV7-2
TGTGCCAGCAGCTCACGGACAGGGTCGTCGGGTGAAAAACTGTTTTTT | CASSSRTGSSGEKLFF | TRBD1 | . | TRBJ1-4 | TRBV11-2
TGCAGTGCTCAATCGGGACTTCCTACCACAGATACGCAGTATTTT | CSAQSGLPTTDTQYF | . | . | TRBJ2-3 | TRBV20-1
TGTGCCAGCAGCGTAGTAGGGACAGGGGTTTCTGATGAGCAGTTCTTC | CASSVVGTGVSDEQFF | TRBD1 | . | TRBJ2-1 | TRBV9
TGTGCCAGCAGTGATGCCGGGACAGGGACTCCTTGGCAAGCTTTCTTT | CASSDAGTGTPWQAFF | TRBD1 | . | TRBJ1-1 | TRBV6-1
TGTGCCAGTATGGGGACAGGGACGAACTACGAGCAGTACTTC | CASMGTGTNYEQYF | TRBD1 | few | TRBJ2-7 | TRBV19
TGTGCCACCAGTGACACGGCCGGGACTAGACAGGTGTATTTT | CATSDTAGTRQVYF | TRBD2 | few | TRBJ2-3 | TRBV24-1
TGCGCCAGCAGCTTGGGGGGCACCCTTTCTGGGGCCAACGTCCTGACTTTC | CASSLGGTLSGANVLTF | . | . | TRBJ2-6 | TRBV5-1
TGTGCCAGCAGCTTAGCGGGGATAAAGACCCAGTACTTC | CASSLAGIKTQYF | . | few | TRBJ2-5 | TRBV7-7
TGTGCCAGCAGATTTTCCGGGACAGGGGGCAATAAACTGTTTTTT | CASRFSGTGGNKLFF | TRBD1 | . | TRBJ1-4 | TRBV12-3/TRBV12-4
TGTGCCACCAGTGAGCGGGACAGACTCTATGGCTACACCTTC | CATSERDRLYGYTF | TRBD1 | . | TRBJ1-2 | TRBV24-1
TGTGCCAGCAGAAGGGACAACTATAATTCACCCCTCCACTTT | CASRRDNYNSPLHF | . | many | TRBJ1-6 | TRBV2
TGTGCCAGCAGCTTACTAGCGGGAGTTTTGGCCGGGGAGCTGTTTTTT | CASSLLAGVLAGELFF | TRBD2 | few | TRBJ2-2 | TRBV7-2
TGTGCCAGCAGCTGGGACACAGATACGCAGTATTTT | CASSWDTDTQYF | . | . | TRBJ2-3 | TRBV5-4
TGTGCCAGCAGTCCCGGGACAGGGTTTTCACCCCTCCACTTT | CASSPGTGFSPLHF | TRBD1 | few | TRBJ1-6 | TRBV28
TGTGCCAGCAGCTTAGGCAGGAGGGACGAGCAGTACTTC | CASSLGRRDEQYF | . | . | TRBJ2-7 | TRBV7-9
TGTGCCAGCAGTCCAGGCCAAAATGAGCAGTTCTTC | CASSPGQNEQFF | . | medium-sized | TRBJ2-1 | TRBV12-3/TRBV12-4
TGTGCCAGCACCCGTGGGGGGCTTCCGGACACCGGGGAGCTGTTTTTT | CASTRGGLPDTGELFF | . | few | TRBJ2-2 | TRBV6-1
TGCGCCAGCAGCTTGGCCTTAGACACCGGGGAGCTGTTTTTT | CASSLALDTGELFF | . | few | TRBJ2-2 | TRBV5-1
TGTGCCAGCAGTCTAGGGACGTTGAACACTGAAGCTTTCTTT | CASSLGTLNTEAFF | . | many | TRBJ1-1 | TRBV5-1
TGTGCCTGGAGAGTTTGGCCCCACCAGGAAGCCTCACCCCTCCACTTT | CAWRVWPHQEASPLHF | . | . | TRBJ1-6 | TRBV30
TGCGCCAGCAGCTTCCAGGCGGGGTCAAGCACAGATACGCAGTATTTT | CASSFQAGSSTDTQYF | . | many | TRBJ2-3 | TRBV5-1
TGTGCCAGCAGCTTAGTCGGCGGTAGCTCCTACAATGAGCAGTTCTTC | CASSLVGGSSYNEQFF | . | few | TRBJ2-1 | TRBV7-2
TGTGCCAGCAGTTTAAGAGGGCGCTATGGCTACACCTTC | CASSLRGRYGYTF | . | . | TRBJ1-2 | TRBV12-3/TRBV12-4
TGTGCCAGCAGCTCGAGGAAGGGACAGGGAGGATACGAGCAGTACTTC | CASSSRKGQGGYEQYF | TRBD1 | few | TRBJ2-7 | TRBV3-1
TGTGCCAGCAGTTCTCCTACGGGACTAGCGGGCACAGATACGCAGTATTTT | CASSSPTGLAGTDTQYF | TRBD2 | . | TRBJ2-3 | TRBV6-2/TRBV6-3
TGTGCCAGCAGCTCTAGCGGGCCTCGCCCCTACGAGCAGTACTTC | CASSSSGPRPYEQYF | TRBD2 | few | TRBJ2-7 | TRBV5-5
TGTGCCAGCTCACCTCCCGGGACAGGGGGAAGCAATCAGCCCCAGCATTTT | CASSPPGTGGSNQPQHF | TRBD1 | few | TRBJ1-5 | TRBV18